This is a list of T cell receptor beta chains from one sample in a study of cytomegalovirus exposure and HLA in healthy donors. The data were produced by immunoSEQ multiplex PCR, yet TCRdb's version contains in-frame clones alone and is incomplete. The sample has 150,000 or so clones, about 80% seen once. The specimen sequenced was PBMCs. All receptors derive from a woman in her thirties or forties in good health and CMV-seronegative. CDR3s include the opening cysteine and the closing phenylalanine or tryptophan. The D gene is left open where the match is weak. The size entry is marked missing in some rows and otherwise reads once, few, many or a size class.

d_call: NA
v_call: TRBV28
j_call: TRBJ2-6
clone_size: NA
cdr3_aa: CASGLSGANVLTF
cdr3_nt: TGTGCCAGCGGACTCTCTGGGGCCAACGTCCTGACTTTC

d_call: NA
v_call: TRBV5-1
j_call: TRBJ2-7
clone_size: NA
cdr3_aa: CASSLVGGTDYEQYF
cdr3_nt: TGCGCCAGCAGCCTGGTCGGCGGGACCGACTACGAGCAGTACTTC

d_call: TRBD2
v_call: TRBV27
j_call: TRBJ2-7
clone_size: NA
cdr3_aa: CASSRSLAGAYEQYF
cdr3_nt: TGTGCCAGCAGTCGTAGCCTAGCGGGGGCCTACGAGCAGTACTTC

d_call: TRBD2
v_call: TRBV29-1
j_call: TRBJ2-3
clone_size: NA
cdr3_aa: CSVDGTSPLDRDTQYF
cdr3_nt: TGCAGCGTTGATGGGACTAGCCCCTTAGATCGAGATACGCAGTATTTT

d_call: TRBD2
v_call: TRBV5-1
j_call: TRBJ2-1
clone_size: NA
cdr3_aa: CASSLVLAGHNEQFF
cdr3_nt: TGCGCCAGCAGCTTGGTACTAGCGGGCCACAATGAGCAGTTCTTC

d_call: NA
v_call: TRBV11-2
j_call: TRBJ1-5
clone_size: NA
cdr3_aa: CASSRYGGQPQHF
cdr3_nt: TGTGCCAGCAGCAGGTACGGCGGGCAGCCCCAGCATTTT

d_call: TRBD1
v_call: TRBV5-6
j_call: TRBJ1-4
clone_size: NA
cdr3_aa: CASSPTGVTNEKLFF
cdr3_nt: TGTGCCAGCAGCCCTACAGGGGTTACTAATGAAAAACTGTTTTTT

d_call: NA
v_call: TRBV18
j_call: TRBJ1-4
clone_size: NA
cdr3_aa: CASSLLAPEQEKLFF
cdr3_nt: TGTGCCAGCTCACTCCTCGCTCCGGAGCAAGAAAAACTGTTTTTT

d_call: TRBD2
v_call: TRBV30
j_call: TRBJ2-1
clone_size: NA
cdr3_aa: CAWNPGGTSGFSDYNEQFF
cdr3_nt: TGTGCCTGGAACCCGGGGGGGACTAGCGGGTTTTCGGACTACAATGAGCAGTTCTTC

d_call: NA
v_call: TRBV28
j_call: TRBJ1-1
clone_size: NA
cdr3_aa: CASGFPIGGATEAFF
cdr3_nt: TGTGCCAGCGGATTTCCTATTGGGGGGGCCACGGAAGCTTTCTTT

d_call: NA
v_call: TRBV10-3
j_call: TRBJ1-1
clone_size: NA
cdr3_aa: CATYPGTMNTEAFF
cdr3_nt: TGTGCCACGTACCCCGGGACAATGAACACTGAAGCTTTCTTT

d_call: NA
v_call: TRBV19
j_call: TRBJ2-2
clone_size: NA
cdr3_aa: CASRSLDSGELFF
cdr3_nt: TGTGCCAGTAGGTCCCTGGACAGCGGGGAGCTGTTTTTT

d_call: NA
v_call: TRBV9
j_call: TRBJ1-1
clone_size: few
cdr3_aa: CASSVAGRENTEAFF
cdr3_nt: TGTGCCAGCAGCGTAGCAGGCAGGGAGAACACTGAAGCTTTCTTT

d_call: NA
v_call: TRBV5-1
j_call: TRBJ1-1
clone_size: few
cdr3_aa: CASSLGVVDTEAFF
cdr3_nt: TGCGCCAGCAGCTTGGGAGTGGTAGACACTGAAGCTTTCTTT

d_call: TRBD2
v_call: TRBV10-3
j_call: TRBJ2-3
clone_size: NA
cdr3_aa: CAISGGRGGFGTDTQYF
cdr3_nt: TGTGCCATCAGTGGGGGGCGGGGGGGCTTCGGCACAGATACGCAGTATTTT

d_call: NA
v_call: TRBV4-1
j_call: TRBJ2-7
clone_size: NA
cdr3_aa: CASSQQGRGGNEQYF
cdr3_nt: TGCGCCAGCAGCCAACAAGGCAGGGGTGGAAACGAGCAGTACTTC

d_call: NA
v_call: TRBV2
j_call: TRBJ2-7
clone_size: NA
cdr3_aa: CASSETAAGYYEQYF
cdr3_nt: TGTGCCAGCAGTGAGACAGCAGCTGGTTACTACGAGCAGTACTTC

d_call: NA
v_call: TRBV20-1
j_call: TRBJ2-7
clone_size: few
cdr3_aa: CSAGRTEQYF
cdr3_nt: TGCAGTGCTGGCCGGACAGAGCAGTACTTC

d_call: TRBD2
v_call: TRBV5-1
j_call: TRBJ2-3
clone_size: NA
cdr3_aa: CASSFALAGNTDTQYF
cdr3_nt: TGCGCCAGCAGCTTTGCCCTAGCGGGAAACACAGATACGCAGTATTTT

d_call: TRBD2
v_call: TRBV19
j_call: TRBJ2-3
clone_size: NA
cdr3_aa: CASSGTSGRLGDTQYF
cdr3_nt: TGTGCCAGTAGCGGGACTAGCGGGAGGTTGGGAGATACGCAGTATTTT

d_call: NA
v_call: TRBV28
j_call: TRBJ1-3
clone_size: NA
cdr3_aa: CASSSPDSRLFRNTIYF
cdr3_nt: TGTGCCAGCAGTTCCCCGGACAGCCGCCTGTTTAGAAACACCATATATTTT

d_call: NA
v_call: TRBV28
j_call: TRBJ1-5
clone_size: NA
cdr3_aa: CASREGLDSRPQHF
cdr3_nt: TGTGCCAGCAGGGAGGGACTCGACTCCCGGCCCCAGCATTTT

d_call: NA
v_call: TRBV6-5
j_call: TRBJ1-1
clone_size: NA
cdr3_aa: CASSYQAMNTEAFF
cdr3_nt: TGTGCCAGCAGTTACCAGGCCATGAACACTGAAGCTTTCTTT

d_call: TRBD2
v_call: TRBV29-1
j_call: TRBJ2-2
clone_size: few
cdr3_aa: CSAQPSGTQRGGELFF
cdr3_nt: TGCAGCGCCCAACCTAGCGGGACCCAGAGGGGCGGGGAGCTGTTTTTT

d_call: NA
v_call: TRBV7-9
j_call: TRBJ1-3
clone_size: NA
cdr3_aa: CASSLGEIQGSGNTIYF
cdr3_nt: TGTGCCAGCAGCCTAGGGGAAATACAGGGCTCTGGAAACACCATATATTTT

d_call: NA
v_call: TRBV6-6
j_call: TRBJ2-1
clone_size: NA
cdr3_aa: CASSPSTEDYNEQFF
cdr3_nt: TGTGCCAGCAGCCCTTCGACGGAGGACTACAATGAGCAGTTCTTC

d_call: NA
v_call: TRBV7-6
j_call: TRBJ2-5
clone_size: NA
cdr3_aa: CASSNGGAELGETQYF
cdr3_nt: TGTGCCAGCTCCAATGGGGGGGCCGAACTGGGAGAGACCCAGTACTTC

d_call: NA
v_call: TRBV28
j_call: TRBJ2-7
clone_size: NA
cdr3_aa: CASGALNYEQYF
cdr3_nt: TGTGCCAGCGGGGCGTTAAACTACGAGCAGTACTTC

d_call: NA
v_call: TRBV4-1
j_call: TRBJ1-1
clone_size: NA
cdr3_aa: CASSHPPGAGYTEAFF
cdr3_nt: TGCGCCAGCAGCCACCCCCCGGGCGCGGGGTACACTGAAGCTTTCTTT

d_call: TRBD2
v_call: TRBV4-2
j_call: TRBJ2-7
clone_size: few
cdr3_aa: CASSQERRQLGLGSYEQYF
cdr3_nt: TGTGCCAGCAGCCAAGAACGGCGACAGCTCGGACTAGGCTCCTACGAGCAGTACTTC

d_call: TRBD1
v_call: TRBV6-6
j_call: TRBJ1-4
clone_size: NA
cdr3_aa: CASSPGQNEKLFF
cdr3_nt: TGTGCCAGCAGTCCGGGACAGAATGAAAAACTGTTTTTT

d_call: TRBD1
v_call: TRBV2
j_call: TRBJ2-5
clone_size: NA
cdr3_aa: CASSGQGPQETQYF
cdr3_nt: TGTGCCAGCAGTGGACAGGGCCCCCAAGAGACCCAGTACTTC

d_call: TRBD2
v_call: TRBV6-5
j_call: TRBJ2-7
clone_size: few
cdr3_aa: CASRTPSGSSYEQYF
cdr3_nt: TGTGCCAGCAGAACACCTAGCGGGAGCTCCTACGAGCAGTACTTC

d_call: NA
v_call: TRBV28
j_call: TRBJ2-7
clone_size: NA
cdr3_aa: CASTNLGRSSYEQYF
cdr3_nt: TGTGCCAGCACTAATCTGGGCAGAAGCTCCTACGAGCAGTACTTC

d_call: NA
v_call: TRBV7-7
j_call: TRBJ2-7
clone_size: NA
cdr3_aa: CASSFGRFYEQYF
cdr3_nt: TGTGCTAGCAGCTTTGGCAGATTCTACGAGCAGTACTTC

d_call: NA
v_call: TRBV30
j_call: TRBJ2-3
clone_size: NA
cdr3_aa: CAWSAGYTDTQYF
cdr3_nt: TGTGCCTGGAGTGCAGGTTATACAGATACGCAGTATTTT

d_call: NA
v_call: TRBV28
j_call: TRBJ1-1
clone_size: NA
cdr3_aa: CASSPRWGENTEAFF
cdr3_nt: TGTGCCAGCAGTCCCCGCTGGGGGGAGAACACTGAAGCTTTCTTT

d_call: NA
v_call: TRBV13
j_call: TRBJ2-2
clone_size: NA
cdr3_aa: CASSLLSGAVGELFF
cdr3_nt: TGTGCCAGCAGCTTACTGTCGGGAGCGGTCGGGGAGCTGTTTTTT

d_call: NA
v_call: TRBV19
j_call: TRBJ2-2
clone_size: NA
cdr3_aa: CASSIGQANTGELFF
cdr3_nt: TGTGCCAGTAGTATAGGACAGGCGAACACCGGGGAGCTGTTTTTT

d_call: NA
v_call: TRBV11-3
j_call: TRBJ2-3
clone_size: NA
cdr3_aa: CASSVGSLGDTQYF
cdr3_nt: TGTGCCAGCAGCGTAGGTTCACTTGGAGATACGCAGTATTTT

d_call: NA
v_call: TRBV5-1
j_call: TRBJ1-6
clone_size: NA
cdr3_aa: CASSLDGQSENSPLHF
cdr3_nt: TGCGCCAGCTCCCTTGATGGACAATCGGAAAATTCACCCCTCCACTTT

d_call: NA
v_call: TRBV6-1
j_call: TRBJ2-7
clone_size: NA
cdr3_aa: CASSEILREQYF
cdr3_nt: TGTGCCAGCAGTGAAATTCTGCGAGAGCAGTACTTC

d_call: TRBD1
v_call: TRBV14
j_call: TRBJ1-6
clone_size: NA
cdr3_aa: CASSHGQGFVNSPLHF
cdr3_nt: TGTGCCAGCAGCCACGGACAGGGCTTTGTTAATTCACCCCTCCACTTT

d_call: TRBD2
v_call: TRBV5-1
j_call: TRBJ2-1
clone_size: NA
cdr3_aa: CASSLGSGVHNEQFF
cdr3_nt: TGCGCCAGCAGCTTGGGGAGCGGGGTCCACAATGAGCAGTTCTTC

d_call: NA
v_call: TRBV6-6
j_call: TRBJ2-7
clone_size: NA
cdr3_aa: CAVQRNPSYEQYF
cdr3_nt: TGTGCTGTTCAGCGGAACCCCTCCTACGAGCAGTACTTC

d_call: NA
v_call: TRBV4-1
j_call: TRBJ2-6
clone_size: NA
cdr3_aa: CASSQDRGISGANVLTF
cdr3_nt: TGCGCCAGCAGCCAAGATAGGGGCATTTCTGGGGCCAACGTCCTGACTTTC

d_call: NA
v_call: TRBV21-1
j_call: TRBJ1-2
clone_size: NA
cdr3_aa: CASSKGNWWASGYTF
cdr3_nt: TGTGCCAGCAGCAAAGGGAACTGGTGGGCGTCTGGCTACACCTTC

d_call: NA
v_call: TRBV19
j_call: TRBJ1-1
clone_size: few
cdr3_aa: CASSASTENTEAFF
cdr3_nt: TGTGCCAGTAGTGCATCCACAGAGAACACTGAAGCTTTCTTT

d_call: TRBD1
v_call: TRBV25-1
j_call: TRBJ2-1
clone_size: NA
cdr3_aa: CASEQGYEQFF
cdr3_nt: TGTGCCAGCGAACAGGGGTATGAGCAGTTCTTC

d_call: NA
v_call: TRBV25-1
j_call: TRBJ1-1
clone_size: NA
cdr3_aa: CASSKLLDTEAFF
cdr3_nt: TGTGCCAGCAGTAAACTCCTGGACACTGAAGCTTTCTTT

d_call: NA
v_call: TRBV7-2
j_call: TRBJ1-1
clone_size: NA
cdr3_aa: CASSSPGQNTEAFF
cdr3_nt: TGTGCCAGCAGCTCCCCCGGACAGAACACTGAAGCTTTCTTT

d_call: TRBD1
v_call: TRBV29-1
j_call: TRBJ1-2
clone_size: NA
cdr3_aa: CSASTGANYGYTF
cdr3_nt: TGCAGCGCTTCGACAGGGGCTAACTATGGCTACACCTTC

d_call: NA
v_call: TRBV18
j_call: TRBJ1-1
clone_size: NA
cdr3_aa: CASSPGGGAATEAFF
cdr3_nt: TGTGCCAGCTCACCCGGGGGGGGTGCCGCCACTGAAGCTTTCTTT

d_call: NA
v_call: TRBV6-6
j_call: TRBJ1-2
clone_size: few
cdr3_aa: CASSYSVDTNGYTF
cdr3_nt: TGTGCCAGCAGTTACTCTGTGGACACAAATGGCTACACCTTC

d_call: NA
v_call: TRBV6-1
j_call: TRBJ1-2
clone_size: NA
cdr3_aa: CASSAEEGYGYTF
cdr3_nt: TGTGCCAGCAGCGCAGAGGAGGGCTATGGCTACACCTTC

d_call: NA
v_call: TRBV7-9
j_call: TRBJ1-2
clone_size: NA
cdr3_aa: CASSAGLNYGYTF
cdr3_nt: TGTGCCAGCAGCGCCGGGTTAAACTATGGCTACACCTTC

d_call: NA
v_call: TRBV11-3
j_call: TRBJ2-6
clone_size: once
cdr3_aa: CASSRGPAGANVLTF
cdr3_nt: TGTGCCAGCAGCCGAGGGCCTGCTGGGGCCAACGTCCTGACTTTC